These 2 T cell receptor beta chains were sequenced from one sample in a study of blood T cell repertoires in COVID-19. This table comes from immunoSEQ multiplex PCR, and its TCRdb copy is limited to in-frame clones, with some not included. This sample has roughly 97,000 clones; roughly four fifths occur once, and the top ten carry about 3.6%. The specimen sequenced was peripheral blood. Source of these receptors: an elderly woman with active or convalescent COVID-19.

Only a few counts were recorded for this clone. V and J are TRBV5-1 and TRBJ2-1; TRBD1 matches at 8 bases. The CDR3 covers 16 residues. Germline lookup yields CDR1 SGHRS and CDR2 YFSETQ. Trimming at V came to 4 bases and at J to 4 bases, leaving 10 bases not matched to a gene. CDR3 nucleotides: TGCGCCAGCAGCCCTTCAGGGGGCGCGGGATACAATGAGCAGTTCTTC. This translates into CASSPSGGAGYNEQFF.

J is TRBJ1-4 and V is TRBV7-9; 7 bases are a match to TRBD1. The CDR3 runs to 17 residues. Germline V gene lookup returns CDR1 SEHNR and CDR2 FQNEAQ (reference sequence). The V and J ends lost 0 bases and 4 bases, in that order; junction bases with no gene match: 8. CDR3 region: CASSLASKQGVNEKLFF. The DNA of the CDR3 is TGTGCCAGCAGCTTAGCGTCCAAGCAGGGGGTTAATGAAAAACTGTTTTTT.